This TCR beta chain derives from a study of tumor and adjacent non-tumor tissue in lung cancer. At the level of the study: Patients comprised some eleven adenocarcinoma, a couple of squamous cell carcinoma and 1 small cell lung cancer. Stage I to III disease affected roughly 10 men and roughly five women aged roughly 30 to 80. Study conclusions and caveats: Significantly higher TCR diversity was found in tumor than normal lung.

No cell sorting was done before RNA was extracted from the tissue. Donors were chemotherapy-naive, newly diagnosed lung cancer surgical patients in China, August–late 2014. The CDR3 loop spans 16 amino acids. CDR1 KGHDR and CDR2 SFDVKD come from the germline V gene. V was clipped by 7 bases and J by 0 bases; unmatched bases: 9. The library came from three nested PCR rounds adapted from ARM-PCR protocols. In TCRdb, the multiplex PCR reads were re-called with MiXCR into one record per CDR3 protein. Of some 120,000 distinct CDR3 sequences in the sample, about 66% are singletons; the top ten hold about 13%. This clonotype has just a few counts. The antigen is unknown.

This receptor was taken from a man aged 25-40 years with non-small cell lung cancer. The chain has TRBV24-1 and TRBJ2-3; 7 nucleotides line up with TRBD1. Sequences were obtained from lung tumor tissue. The CDR3, as DNA: TGTGCCACCAGCGGAACCGGGACAGAGAGCACAGATACGCAGTATTTT. Residues: CATSGTGTESTDTQYF.